This T cell receptor (beta chain) was captured in a study of shared clonotypes between healthy human individuals. Trimming left V 5 bases short and J 3 bases short, with 17 bases between. Germline V gives CDR1 MNHEY, CDR2 SMNVEV (reference sequence). The CDR3 is made up of 17 amino acids. Replicate PCRs for sorted subsets used around 200 ng DNA; this equaled 33,000 or so T cell genomes. TCRdb keeps only in-frame clones here, not all; method: immunoSEQ multiplex PCR. The data show 2 million to 2.5 million clones, roughly 93% seen once. Source material: naive CD4+ T cells from PBMCs. Subset described: CD45RA+ positively selected. The chain links TRBV27 to TRBJ1-6; the D is unclear. The TCR was taken from a man younger than 35 in good health. Some clones in this sample may be carry-over from other donors' samples. The CDR3 region is CASSPSVSSNYNSPLHF. Written as DNA, the CDR3 is TGTGCCAGCAGTCCGTCGGTCTCATCCAACTATAATTCACCCCTCCACTTT.